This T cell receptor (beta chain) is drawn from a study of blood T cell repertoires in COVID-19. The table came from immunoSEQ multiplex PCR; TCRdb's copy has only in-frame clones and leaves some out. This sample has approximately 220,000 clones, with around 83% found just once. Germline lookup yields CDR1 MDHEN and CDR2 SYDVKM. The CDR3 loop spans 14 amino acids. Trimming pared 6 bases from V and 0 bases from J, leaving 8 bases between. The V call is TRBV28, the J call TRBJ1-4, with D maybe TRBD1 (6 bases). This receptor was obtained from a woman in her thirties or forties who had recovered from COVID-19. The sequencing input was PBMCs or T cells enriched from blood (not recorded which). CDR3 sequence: CASRPGATNEKLFF. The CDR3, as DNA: TGTGCCAGCAGACCAGGGGCAACTAATGAAAAACTGTTTTTT.